These 23 T cell receptor beta chains came from one sample sequenced in a study of blood T cell repertoires in COVID-19. The assay was immunoSEQ multiplex PCR, and TCRdb's table has in-frame clones only and misses some. This table holds 150,000 to 200,000 clones, roughly 85% found once. What was sequenced was peripheral blood. Receptors originate from a human donor with acute or convalescent COVID-19. The donor label of this sample is uncertain.

The CDR3: CASSHLTLAGGNNEQFF. The CDR3 region has the DNA TGCGCCAGCAGCCATCTCACACTAGCGGGGGGGAATAATGAGCAGTTCTTC. The rearrangement uses TRBV4-1 and TRBJ2-1; 13 bases match TRBD2. V was pared by 3 bases and J by 7 bases, with 9 bases of the junction left unmatched. Germline loops: CDR1 MGHRA, CDR2 YSYEKL. This CDR3 is 17 amino acids long.

V is TRBV6-5 and J is TRBJ2-5; D perhaps matches TRBD2 (6 bases). From germline, CDR1 is MNHEY and CDR2 SVGAGI. Trimming left V 6 bases short and J 7 bases short, with 21 bases between. This CDR3 is 15 amino acids long. This chain's CDR3 is CASSPAAGSQRTQYF. As DNA, the CDR3 is TGTGCCAGCAGCCCCGCCGCGGGGTCCCAACGGACCCAGTACTTC.

The chain employs TRBV7-9 and TRBJ1-2; TRBD1 might be the D (5 bases). Germline loops: CDR1 SEHNR, CDR2 FQNEAQ (reference sequence). CDR3 size: 14 residues. V dropped 7 bases and J dropped 1 base, with 13 bases sitting between them. The CDR3 sequence is CASTRQTFNYGYTF. In DNA, the CDR3 is TGTGCCAGCACTCGACAGACGTTTAACTATGGCTACACCTTC.

The chain recombines TRBV10-3 with TRBJ1-1, with a tentative D call TRBD1 (6 bases). Trimming pared 3 bases from V and 0 bases from J, leaving 8 bases between. CDR1 and CDR2 from the germline V gene are ENHRY and SYGVKD. The CDR3 consists of 14 residues. The CDR3 DNA is TGTGCCATCAGTGAAAGGGGGTTGAACACTGAAGCTTTCTTT. Its protein is CAISERGLNTEAFF.

The chain combines TRBV7-9 with TRBJ2-5; possibly TRBD1 for D (6 bases). This CDR3 spans 15 amino acids. V lost 3 bases and J 0 bases, leaving 11 bases between the germline ends. Germline values: CDR1 SEHNR, CDR2 FQNEAQ (reference sequence). The CDR3 loop reads CASSFARGDQETQYF. As DNA, the CDR3 is TGTGCCAGCAGCTTCGCCAGGGGAGACCAAGAGACCCAGTACTTC. The complete variable domain, with remaining parts taken from reference TRBV7-9 and TRBJ2-5, reads DTGVSQNPRHKITKRGQNVTFRCDPISEHNRLYWYRQTLGQGPEFLTYFQNEAQLEKSRLLSDRFSAERPKGSFSTLEIQRTEQGDSAMYLCASSFARGDQETQYFGPGTRLLVL.

The rearrangement links TRBV11-1 to TRBJ1-6, with D possibly TRBD1 on 5 matching bases. V lost 0 bases, J lost 10 bases, and 19 bases lay in between. Germline loops: CDR1 SGHAT, CDR2 FQDESV (reference sequence). The CDR3 is made up of 17 amino acids. This CDR3 reads CASSLAVGRAPFSPLHF. CDR3 nucleotide sequence: TGTGCCAGCAGCTTAGCAGTCGGCAGGGCGCCCTTCTCACCCCTCCACTTT.

The chain couples TRBV7-9 to TRBJ1-1, with a possible D match to TRBD1 (5 bases). CDR1 is SEHNR and CDR2 is FQNEAQ in the germline V gene (reference sequence). This CDR3 region has 15 residues. V lost 1 base and J lost 5, with 14 bases in between. The CDR3 nucleotides read TGTGCCAGCAGCTTAGGAAGGGGTGGAGAAACTGAAGCTTTCTTT. This gives the protein CASSLGRGGETEAFF. Based on the CDR3 plus reference TRBV7-9 and TRBJ1-1, the full variable domain is DTGVSQNPRHKITKRGQNVTFRCDPISEHNRLYWYRQTLGQGPEFLTYFQNEAQLEKSRLLSDRFSAERPKGSFSTLEIQRTEQGDSAMYLCASSLGRGGETEAFFGQGTRLTVV.

This chain joins TRBV2 and TRBJ1-5; 10 bases line up with TRBD1. The CDR3 is made up of 16 amino acids. V shed 4 bases, J shed 6 bases, and the junction held 9 bases outside the gene matches. From germline, CDR1 is SNHLY and CDR2 FYNNEI. CDR3 protein: CASSVQTGGQGQPQHF. CDR3 bases: TGTGCCAGCAGTGTTCAGACAGGGGGCCAGGGTCAGCCCCAGCATTTT.

This rearrangement joins TRBV5-6 to TRBJ1-6, with D hard to call. V was pared by 3 bases and J by 9 bases, with 13 bases between. Germline loops: CDR1 SGHDT, CDR2 YYEEEE. This CDR3 contains 14 residues. In DNA form, the CDR3 reads TGTGCCAGCAGCTCGTGGGCCCTGGGTTCACCCCTCCACTTT. As protein: CASSSWALGSPLHF.

The chain recombines TRBV7-9 with TRBJ2-5; D ambiguous. Germline CDR1 is SEHNR and CDR2 is FQNEAQ (reference sequence). Trimming shortened V by 3 bases and J by 2 bases, and 7 bases separated the two germline ends. The CDR3 covers 13 residues. CDR3 protein: CASSFDGQETQYF. The CDR3 nucleotides are TGTGCCAGCAGCTTCGACGGGCAAGAGACCCAGTACTTC.

This clone was seen a handful of times. The V and J genes are TRBV15 and TRBJ2-2; D call uncertain. The CDR3 is made up of 15 amino acids. Germline V gene lookup returns CDR1 LNHNV and CDR2 YYDKDF (reference sequence). The V end lost 0 bases, the J end lost 2 bases, and 7 bases lay between the germline ends. CDR3 in DNA: TGTGCCACCAGCAGAGACAGGATTAACACCGGGGAGCTGTTTTTT. Residues: CATSRDRINTGELFF. The full variable domain, with the rest looked up from reference TRBV15 and TRBJ2-2, is DAMVIQNPRYQVTQFGKPVTLSCSQTLNHNVMYWYQQKSSQAPKLLFHYYDKDFNNEADTPDNFQSRRPNTSFCFLDIRSPGLGDTAMYLCATSRDRINTGELFFGEGSRLTVL.

The gene calls are TRBV27 and TRBJ1-2; D is unresolved. The V end lost 5 bases, the J end lost 7 bases, and 11 bases lay between the germline ends. This CDR3 region has 12 residues. Germline V CDR1 and CDR2: MNHEY, SMNVEV (reference sequence). This chain's CDR3 is CASSPGGSGYTF. In DNA form, the CDR3 reads TGTGCCAGCAGTCCTGGCGGGAGTGGCTACACCTTC.

The rearrangement joins TRBV24-1 to TRBJ2-1; 8 bases are a match to TRBD1. The CDR3 runs 12 residues. Unmatched junction bases numbered 0, after V lost 5 bases and J lost 7 bases. Germline CDR1 KGHDR, CDR2 SFDVKD. DNA of the CDR3: TGTGCCACCAGTGGACAGGGGAATGAGCAGTTCTTC. This gives the protein CATSGQGNEQFF.

The chain joins TRBV30 to TRBJ2-6; weak D call: TRBD2 (6 bases). V shed 3 bases and J shed 4 bases, with 19 bases lying between them. The CDR3 is made up of 17 amino acids. The V gene's germline CDR1 is GTSNPN and CDR2 SVGIG (reference sequence). CDR3 sequence reads: CAWRGTGKGGGANVLTF. CDR3 coding DNA: TGTGCCTGGAGGGGAACAGGCAAAGGAGGGGGGGCCAACGTCCTGACTTTC.

The chain uses TRBV7-9 and TRBJ2-1; D is perhaps TRBD1 (5 bases). This CDR3 comprises 15 residues. With 4 bases removed from V and 8 bases from J, the gap between germline ends came to 18 bases. CDR1 and CDR2 from the germline V gene are SEHNR and FQNEAQ (reference sequence). CDR3 sequence (DNA): TGTGCCAGCAGCTCGAGGCCTCAGGGAAGCGATGAGCAGTTCTTC. This encodes CASSSRPQGSDEQFF.

The chain combines TRBV11-3 with TRBJ1-1; the match to TRBD1 covers 8 bases. The CDR3 has 13 residues. V was clipped by 5 bases and J by 6 bases; unmatched bases: 5. CDR1 and CDR2 (germline): SGHNT, YENEEA. CDR3 sequence (DNA): TGTGCCAGCAGCCCGGAACAGGGGGCTGAAGCTTTCTTT. Translating gives CASSPEQGAEAFF. Looking up the rest from reference TRBV11-3 and TRBJ1-1 gives the full variable domain: EAGVVQSPRYKIIEKKQPVAFWCNPISGHNTLYWYLQNLGQGPELLIRYENEEAVDDSQLPKDRFSAERLKGVDSTLKIQPAELGDSAVYLCASSPEQGAEAFFGQGTRLTVV.

The chain recombines TRBV23-1 with TRBJ1-2, with TRBD1 identical over 11 bases. TRBV23-1 is identified as an open reading frame with a role that is uncertain. With 1 base clipped from V and 0 bases from J, the junction kept 7 bases outside the gene matches. The CDR3 extends over 18 amino acids. Written as DNA, the CDR3 is TGCGCCAGCAGTCAATTCCGGACAGGGGGCGCGTCTAACTATGGCTACACCTTC. Its translation: CASSQFRTGGASNYGYTF.

The rearrangement joins TRBV5-4 to TRBJ2-1; weak D call: TRBD2 (6 bases). This CDR3 has 16 residues. From germline, CDR1 is SGHNT and CDR2 YYREEE (reference sequence). V shed 0 bases and J shed 6 bases, with 16 bases lying between them. CDR3 region: CASSLDYETGGNEQFF. The DNA for the CDR3 is TGTGCCAGCAGCTTGGATTACGAGACCGGGGGCAATGAGCAGTTCTTC.

This clone was detected only a few times. The rearrangement joins TRBV4-2 to TRBJ2-1; D unclear. V was clipped by 0 bases and J by 0 bases, with 6 bases between them. This CDR3 contains 15 residues. In germline, CDR1 is LGHNA, CDR2 YNFKEQ. The CDR3 spells CASSQDLGSYNEQFF. The CDR3 nucleotides are TGTGCCAGCAGCCAAGATCTCGGCTCCTACAATGAGCAGTTCTTC.

In this sample, this clone turned up a few times. The CDR3 DNA is TGTGCCAGCAGTTCCCCCGGGACAGGGGCCTACGAGCAGTACTTC. Its translation is CASSSPGTGAYEQYF. The chain carries TRBV7-9 and TRBJ2-7, with 10 bases matching TRBD1. Germline V CDR1 and CDR2: SEHNR, FQNEAQ (reference sequence). The J segment lost 2 bases and the V segment lost 6 bases, leaving 7 bases of the junction unmatched. This CDR3 contains 15 residues.

The genes are TRBV19 and TRBJ2-1; 8 bases agree with TRBD2. The V gene end was trimmed by 9 bases and the J gene end by 4 bases; junction bases not matched to a gene: 11. This CDR3 is built from 15 residues. Looked up from germline, CDR1 is LNHDA and CDR2 is SQIVND (reference sequence). The CDR3 is CASTSGGYGYNEQFF. DNA for the CDR3: TGTGCCAGCACGAGCGGGGGATACGGTTACAATGAGCAGTTCTTC.

This clone was detected only once. This sequence joins TRBV9 and TRBJ1-6; D is undetermined. V lost 4 bases, J lost 6 bases, and 17 bases lay in between. The CDR3 length is 16 residues. The germline CDR1 and CDR2 sequences are SGDLS and YYNGEE. The CDR3, as DNA: TGTGCCAGCAGCACCCTCCCCGAGAGCCTTAATTCACCCCTCCACTTT. This codes for CASSTLPESLNSPLHF.

This clone occurred a few times. The chain recombines TRBV11-2 with TRBJ1-4; TRBD1 aligns across 9 bases. In germline, CDR1 is SGHAT, CDR2 FQNNGV. The trim removed 1 base at V and 10 bases at J, leaving 10 bases unmatched. The CDR3 length is 16 residues. Here the CDR3 reads CASSLGRDRAFGKLFF. CDR3 sequence (DNA): TGTGCCAGCAGCTTAGGCCGGGACAGGGCCTTTGGAAAACTGTTTTTT.